A selection of T cell receptor beta chains follows, all from one sample in a study of T cell responses to AZD1222 COVID-19 vaccine. Libraries were prepared by immunoSEQ multiplex PCR; TCRdb keeps only in-frame clonotypes and omits some of them. The sample has fewer than 120,000 clones; about four fifths are singletons. The starting material was peripheral blood, obtained on day 0 of AZD1222 vaccination. The receptors were sampled from an adult in good health. Each CDR3 is given with its conserved first and last residue.

>TRBV18|TRBJ1-1
CASSPDRMNTEAFF
>TRBV9|TRBJ1-1
CASSVGHTLSTEAFF
>TRBV28|TRBJ2-3
CASNGGGVSTDTQYF
>TRBV3-1/TRBV3-2|TRBJ2-7
CASSQDQAGEQYF
>TRBV29-1|TRBJ2-1
CSAYRGRQEQFF
>TRBV6-6|TRBJ1-6
CASRSGQYNSPLHF
>TRBV2|TRBJ1-3
CASSEQGAPGNTIYF
>TRBV7-2|TRBJ1-2
CASSLEAQGNYGYTF
>TRBV30|TRBJ2-7
CAWVAGGNEQYF
>TRBV10-1|TRBJ2-1
CASSESRQGFNEQFF
>TRBV28|TRBJ2-3
CASSPGTSGSHSTDTQYF
>TRBV27|TRBJ1-2
CASSLSYRTTNYGYTF
>TRBV7-6|TRBJ1-1
CASSLSPGAGTEAFF
>TRBV30|TRBJ1-2
CAWSAQTGNYGYTF
>TRBV5-8|TRBJ1-1
CASSQQGVGNTEAFF
>TRBV30|TRBJ2-4
CAWSSHTSGAKNIQYF
>TRBV28|TRBJ2-7
CASRVGRDHEQYF
>TRBV7-9|TRBJ2-3
CASSLTSGRTDTQYF
>TRBV5-1|TRBJ2-3
CASSFTSGGLTDTQYF
>TRBV6-4|TRBJ2-7
CASSGEAGGHYEQYF
>TRBV27|TRBJ2-3
CASSLVSTDTQYF
>TRBV7-8|TRBJ2-5
CASNRGGETQYF